This T cell receptor (beta chain) stems from a study of T cell responses to AZD1222 COVID-19 vaccine (dated by TCRdb to 2020 to 2022). Looking at the study overall: A total of 233 trial participants underwent TCR sequencing, of whom about 210 received two doses of AZD1222 and some 26 received two doses of the MenACWY control vaccine. Trial participants were enrolled by age into 18-55, 56-69 and 70-plus year subgroups, with around 150, 28 and 57 TCR-sequenced participants respectively. Beyond this particular receptor, the publication reports: Most participants were white British and females outnumbered males, and the authors suggested that clonal diversity may have been underestimated. In the small 56-69-year group, the increase in depth fell short of significance, most likely because of low power. Vaccine-associated CD4 TCRs spanned the whole spike protein, with dominant responses in regions 160-218 and 743-854. After two AZD1222 doses, both the breadth and the depth of spike-specific TCRs were significantly higher than at day 0 and than in MenACWY recipients. Conclusions about previously exposed vaccinees are limited because only a handful of AZD1222 recipients were SARS-CoV-2 seropositive at baseline. Reportedly, close to half of the unique spike-specific TCRs recognized epitopes lying outside the regions that are mutated in the B.1.351 and B.1.1.7 variants. No day 14 peak-response samples were available, so repertoires were characterized only after the peak T cell response.

Per the publication, the time point label means: about 28 days (+/-7) after the second vaccine dose. AZD1222 recipients whose second dose came at about 4 weeks and those whose second dose came at about 12 weeks were combined into one group, since spike-specific TCR depth and breadth did not differ between the two schedules. The vaccinee samples were drawn from two UK trials, COV001 and COV002, one of which was a single-blind randomized controlled phase 2/3 trial testing AZD1222 (ChAdOx1 nCoV-19) in healthy adults. Trial participant PBMC samples were collected at day 0 and day 28 after the second dose for TCRbeta chain sequencing. The CDR3 regions of human TCRbeta chains were subjected to immunosequencing. Under the source paper's analysis protocol: TCRs in the repertoires were matched against a reference library of SARS-CoV-2-specific TCRs that had been generated with the MIRA antigen-specificity platform. Breadth meant the fraction of unique TCRs that were SARS-CoV-2-associated, whereas depth meant the fraction of total T cells that were SARS-CoV-2-associated. Using the MIRA data, every spike-specific TCR was mapped to the spike region that the TCR reacted to and assigned to either a CD4 or a CD8 class. Log10-transformed breadth and depth values were compared by one-way ANOVA with Sidak's multiple comparisons tests. The table was pulled from immuneACCESS by TCRdb, which kept in-frame rearrangements only. Such tables lose some clones; where checked, under half of the loss comes from unresolved V genes, and the rest has no known cause. That table supplies the V and J calls and clone size; D and trimming were determined from the DNA. This sample is represented by under 120,000 clones; around 90% of them were singletons. 2% to 2.5% of the sample rests with the top ten.

From the cysteine up to the phenylalanine, the CDR3 has a length of 17 residues. Of all the DNA, just the CDR3 is kept, 51 bases in frame from base 1. V is cut back by 1 base and J by 0 bases, with 6 bases in the junction unmatched. Looking up the germline V gene yields CDR1 MDHEN and CDR2 SYDVKM. Worth noting for this clone: The clone's antigen remains unknown. The input lacks base qualities; no much larger clone sits a single base away.

The source material was peripheral blood, sampled 28 days after the second AZD1222 dose. The chain was built from TRBV28 and TRBJ1-5; the central 7 bases match TRBD1. This sequence originates from an adult who received the AZD1222 COVID-19 vaccine. The CDR3: CASSLSGQSYSNQPQHF. The DNA sequence reads TGTGCCAGCAGTTTATCGGGACAGAGTTATAGCAATCAGCCCCAGCATTTT.